The 10 T cell receptor beta chains given below trace back to one sample, sequenced in a study of blood T cell repertoires in COVID-19. Sequencing used immunoSEQ multiplex PCR; TCRdb keeps in-frame clones, though not all of them. The sample yields about 320,000 clones, roughly 85% seen once. Specimen: peripheral blood. The receptors were gathered from a human donor in a cohort sampled during active COVID-19.

CDR3 amino acids: CASSPGTGTGGRAFF. The CDR3 DNA follows: TGTGCCAGCAGCCCGGGAACAGGAACAGGGGGAAGAGCTTTCTTT. V usage is TRBV7-3 and J usage is TRBJ1-1, with 8 bases matching TRBD1. Germline loops: CDR1 SGHTA, CDR2 FQGTGA. J was trimmed by 10 bases and V by 5 bases; bases with no gene match: 15. The CDR3 spans 15 residues.

CDR3: CASSQESQGAHEQYF. The CDR3 DNA follows: TGTGCCAGCAGCCAAGAATCACAGGGGGCTCACGAGCAGTACTTC. V is TRBV14 and J is TRBJ2-7; 9 bases align to TRBD1. With V trimmed by 0 bases and J by 5 bases, 5 bases remained unmatched. The CDR3 has 15 amino acids. The germline CDR1 and CDR2 sequences are SGHDN and FVKESK. Full variable domain (remainder filled in from reference TRBV14 and TRBJ2-7): EAGVTQFPSHSVIEKGQTVTLRCDPISGHDNLYWYRRVMGKEIKFLLHFVKESKQDESGMPNNRFLAERTGGTYSTLKVQPAELEDSGVYFCASSQESQGAHEQYFGPGTRLTVT.

The chain recombines TRBV28 with TRBJ1-1; possible D gene TRBD1, 6 bases. This CDR3 is built from 13 residues. The V gene's germline CDR1 is MDHEN and CDR2 SYDVKM. The V and J ends lost 8 bases and 8 bases respectively, with 18 bases between them. The CDR3 DNA sequence: TGTGCCAGCCAACGGCCGACAGGTACCGAAGCTTTCTTT. As protein: CASQRPTGTEAFF.

The V gene is TRBV5-1, the J gene TRBJ1-4, with a weak D call TRBD1 (6 bases). The V end lost 4 bases, the J end lost 7 bases, and 14 bases lay between the germline ends. The CDR3 consists of 14 residues. CDR1 and CDR2 from the germline V gene are SGHRS and YFSETQ. CDR3 bases: TGCGCCAGCAGCAGCGGGACACCATCTGAAAAACTGTTTTTT. Translated, it gives CASSSGTPSEKLFF.

The chain carries TRBV7-9 and TRBJ2-7, with 10 bases identical to TRBD2. The germline CDR1 and CDR2 sequences are SEHNR and FQNEAQ (reference sequence). The CDR3 runs to 13 residues. V was clipped by 8 bases and J by 0 bases; unmatched bases: 1. The CDR3 nucleotides read TGTGCCAGCGTAGCGGGGGGCTCCTACGAGCAGTACTTC. Residues: CASVAGGSYEQYF.

V is TRBV27 and J is TRBJ2-7; no reliable D call. The CDR3 length is 16 residues. V shed 2 bases and J shed 5 bases, with 19 bases lying between them. Per the germline V gene, CDR1 is MNHEY and CDR2 is SMNVEV (reference sequence). The chain's CDR3 is CASSLGLGQTSNEQYF. The CDR3 nucleotides read TGTGCCAGCAGTTTAGGCTTGGGCCAGACCAGCAACGAGCAGTACTTC.

This clone was picked up a small number of times. The chain has TRBV19 and TRBJ1-5, with 7 bases fitting TRBD1. Looked up from germline, CDR1 is LNHDA and CDR2 is SQIVND (reference sequence). The V and J ends lost 3 bases and 3 bases, in that order; junction bases with no gene match: 11. The CDR3 has 17 amino acids. The CDR3 here is CASSIFSGTVFNQPQHF. The CDR3 nucleotides are TGTGCCAGTAGTATTTTCTCCGGGACAGTTTTCAATCAGCCCCAGCATTTT.

In its sample, this clone was seen once. The chain links TRBV19 to TRBJ1-2, with TRBD1 matching 9 bases. Germline V gene lookup returns CDR1 LNHDA and CDR2 SQIVND (reference sequence). J gave up 5 bases and V 5 bases, and 3 bases lay outside the gene matches. This CDR3 is 13 amino acids long. In DNA form, the CDR3 reads TGTGCCAGTAGTGCCGACAGGGGGTATGGCTACACCTTC. Encoded protein: CASSADRGYGYTF.

The chain carries TRBV19 and TRBJ2-3; TRBD1 is a possible D gene (6 bases). V gave up 8 bases and J gave up 1 base, with 13 bases separating them. The CDR3 has 14 residues. CDR1 and CDR2 (germline): LNHDA, SQIVND (reference sequence). CDR3 sequence: CASSAEGGTDTQYF. Here the CDR3 DNA reads TGTGCCAGTTCGGCAGAGGGGGGCACAGATACGCAGTATTTT.

The chain has TRBV7-2 and TRBJ2-2, with 9 positions matching TRBD2. Germline-derived CDR1 and CDR2 are SGHTA and FQGNSA. The J segment lost 1 base and the V segment lost 5 bases, leaving 2 bases of the junction unmatched. CDR3 size: 15 residues. CDR3 nucleotides: TGTGCCAGCAGCCGTAGCGGGAGGAACACCGGGGAGCTGTTTTTT. Its translation is CASSRSGRNTGELFF.